One and the same sample provided the 8 T cell receptor beta chains below, sequenced in a study of identical twins. TCRdb re-analysed the 5' RACE reads in MiXCR, keeping a single row per CDR3 protein. This table has fewer than 500,000 distinct CDR3 sequences, 20% to 25% appearing once. The sample was also linked to a second study, of T cells expressing NK-cell markers.

Sequencing used CD4+ T cells sorted from blood. These receptors were taken from a woman younger than 35 in good health.

This clonotype was picked up a small number of times. The chain's CDR3 is CSASDRGINQPQHF. The DNA for the CDR3 is TGCAGTGCTAGCGACAGGGGCATCAATCAGCCCCAGCATTTT. V usage is TRBV20-1 and J usage is TRBJ1-5; 8 bases align to TRBD1. This CDR3 contains 14 residues. Per the germline V gene, CDR1 is DFQATT and CDR2 is SNEGSKA (reference sequence). Trimming cost V 3 bases and J 3 bases; bases outside gene matches: 4.

This clonotype was observed a handful of times. The chain carries TRBV10-3 and TRBJ2-7; the D gene is possibly TRBD1 (7 bases). CDR3 length: 14 residues. Trimming took off 5 bases at V and 7 bases at J, with 18 bases between the two ends. From germline, CDR1 is ENHRY and CDR2 SYGVKD. CDR3 residues: CAISPTGEAREQYF. Written as DNA, the CDR3 is TGTGCCATCAGTCCTACAGGGGAGGCGAGGGAGCAGTACTTC.

The rearrangement joins TRBV6-1 to TRBJ2-1; 7 bases are shared with TRBD2. The germline CDR1 and CDR2 sequences are MNHNS and SASEGT. V gave up 10 bases and J gave up 3 bases; unmatched junction bases: 9. The CDR3 consists of 14 residues. CDR3: CATSLQRGYNEQFF. In nucleotides, the CDR3 is TGTGCCACCTCTCTCCAGCGGGGCTACAATGAGCAGTTCTTC.

The rearrangement uses TRBV4-3 and TRBJ2-3, with TRBD2 identical over 8 bases. The junction had 14 bases not matched to a gene; V was cut back by 1 base and J by 8 bases. This CDR3 spans 17 amino acids. Germline CDR1 LGHNA, CDR2 YSLEER. CDR3 DNA sequence: TGCGCCAGCAGCCAAGCAGTCGGGAGGGCCGAGGGGGGTACGCAGTATTTT. Protein: CASSQAVGRAEGGTQYF.

This clonotype showed up just a few times. This chain uses TRBV7-9 with TRBJ2-1; 9 nucleotides line up with TRBD2. Germline loops: CDR1 SEHNR, CDR2 FQNEAQ (reference sequence). With 5 bases clipped from V and 4 bases from J, the junction kept 12 bases outside the gene matches. The CDR3 runs 17 residues. The CDR3 sequence: CASSRLPTSGFYNEQFF. The CDR3, as DNA: TGTGCCAGCAGCCGACTCCCGACTAGCGGATTTTACAATGAGCAGTTCTTC. The whole variable domain, remainder taken from reference TRBV7-9 and TRBJ2-1, is DTGVSQNPRHKITKRGQNVTFRCDPISEHNRLYWYRQTLGQGPEFLTYFQNEAQLEKSRLLSDRFSAERPKGSFSTLEIQRTEQGDSAMYLCASSRLPTSGFYNEQFFGPGTRLTVL.

This clonotype has more than one count but fewer than ten. The chain couples TRBV10-3 to TRBJ1-1; 8 nucleotides align to TRBD1. V was pared by 4 bases and J by 1 base, with 2 bases of the junction left unmatched. The CDR3 contains 14 residues. Germline CDR1 is ENHRY and CDR2 is SYGVKD. CDR3 amino acids: CAISAGGRNTEAFF. The CDR3 DNA sequence: TGTGCCATCAGTGCAGGGGGCCGGAACACTGAAGCTTTCTTT.

V gene TRBV29-1 combines with J gene TRBJ2-1, with D possibly being TRBD2 (7 bases). Trimming left V 8 bases short and J 9 bases short, with 20 bases between. The CDR3 is 13 residues long. Germline V lookup: CDR1 SQVTM, CDR2 ANQGSEA. The CDR3 is CSTIGGALGEQFF. As DNA, the CDR3 is TGCAGCACCATAGGGGGGGCCCTCGGTGAGCAGTTCTTC.

This clonotype was counted between two and nine times. The chain is built from TRBV12-3 or TRBV12-4 and TRBJ2-5; possible D gene TRBD2, 7 bases. The ends were cut back, 2 bases at V and 5 bases at J, with 12 bases in the middle. The length of the CDR3 is 14 residues. The CDR3 DNA reads TGTGCCAGCAGTTTATCGGGGGGCTTGGAGACCCAGTACTTC. This encodes CASSLSGGLETQYF.